This section outlines one TCR beta chain sequence together with its context. Its matching antigen is unknown. The study made its TRB cDNA libraries by 5' RACE, adding UMI labels. For each CDR3 protein, TCRdb gives one entry from its re-call of the 5' RACE reads, without DNA. The sample table sets out about 82,000 distinct CDR3 sequences. This specimen belongs to a study of CXCR3-negative and CXCR3-positive naive CD8 T cells. Study-wide results and caveats: Hydrophobicity of TRB CDR3s was greater in CXCR3-positive naive cells than in CXCR3-negative naive cells. After cryopreservation, expression of CXCR3 was partially reduced, and most assays were run with fresh PBMCs. Naive subsets were similarly diverse, while memory CD8+ repertoires were much less diverse. The study found that naive CXCR3-negative and CXCR3-positive cells shared TRBV-TRBJ usage, while memory cells differed.

CDR3 length: 14 amino acids. CDR1 is LNHNV and CDR2 is YYDKDF in the germline V gene (reference sequence). Sequenced material: naive CXCR3- CD8+ T cells from blood. Subset: CD45RO-CCR7+CD27+CD95- naive CD8+ T cells lacking CXCR3 (TNR3-). The receptor comes from a human donor in good health. Some clones in this sample may be carry-over from other donors' samples. The chain carries TRBV15 and TRBJ2-3; the TRBD1 assignment by TCRdb is unverifiable without DNA. CDR3 in amino acids: CATSSRVSADTQYF.